A selection of T cell receptor beta chains follows, all from one sample in a study of radiotherapy plus CTLA-4 blockade in lung cancer. The assay was immunoSEQ multiplex PCR, and TCRdb's table has in-frame clones only and misses some. The sample records about 53,000 clones, 84% being singletons. The source was peripheral blood, collected from a patient treated with radiotherapy plus ipilimumab. Receptors were obtained from a human donor with non-small cell lung cancer whose response to radiotherapy plus ipilimumab could not be evaluated. CDR3s include the opening cysteine and the closing phenylalanine or tryptophan. The D gene is left open where the match is weak. Expanded clones get a size class; other rows say once, few or many, or leave the size out.

CDR3 protein	CDR3 DNA	V gene	J gene	clone size	D gene
CASSPRAGDAVDEQYF	TGTGCCAGCAGCCCCAGGGCAGGGGACGCCGTCGACGAGCAGTACTTC	TRBV7-2	TRBJ2-7	NA	NA
CASSSGLAVTSTDTQYF	TGTGCCAGCAGCTCGGGACTAGCGGTAACTAGCACAGATACGCAGTATTTT	TRBV7-2	TRBJ2-3	NA	TRBD2
CASSFGQGSYEQYF	TGTGCCAGCAGCTTTGGCCAGGGTAGCTACGAGCAGTACTTC	TRBV5-6	TRBJ2-7	NA	NA
CSQGQSNEKLFF	TGCAGCCAGGGACAGAGTAATGAAAAACTGTTTTTT	TRBV29-1	TRBJ1-4	NA	TRBD1
CASSALQGREYF	TGCGCCAGCAGCGCGTTACAGGGCAGGGAGTACTTC	TRBV5-1	TRBJ2-7	NA	NA
CASSIDRFGYGNQPQHF	TGTGCCAGTAGTATAGATCGGTTCGGGTATGGCAATCAGCCCCAGCATTTT	TRBV19	TRBJ1-5	once	NA
CASSTQVPRQPQHF	TGTGCCAGCAGCACCCAGGTTCCAAGGCAGCCCCAGCATTTT	TRBV9	TRBJ1-5	NA	NA
CASSSLLATGTEQFF	TGTGCCAGCAGCTCCCTGCTAGCCACCGGCACTGAGCAGTTCTTC	TRBV9	TRBJ2-1	NA	NA
CASTRTRGTGREKLFF	TGTGCCAGCACCCGAACTAGGGGGACAGGGAGAGAAAAACTGTTTTTT	TRBV11-2	TRBJ1-4	NA	TRBD1
CASSLYREGYTF	TGTGCCAGCAGTTTGTACAGGGAAGGCTACACCTTC	TRBV28	TRBJ1-2	NA	NA
CASSLEAGGYEQYF	TGCGCCAGCAGCTTGGAAGCGGGCGGCTACGAGCAGTACTTC	TRBV5-1	TRBJ2-7	NA	NA
CASSWGGAGNTIYF	TGTGCCAGCAGTTGGGGAGGGGCTGGAAACACCATATATTTT	TRBV28	TRBJ1-3	NA	NA
CASSLPGSSTDTQYF	TGTGCCAGCAGCTTACCGGGGTCAAGCACAGATACGCAGTATTTT	TRBV7-9	TRBJ2-3	NA	NA
CASSQEGGGSSYEQYF	TGCGCCAGCAGCCAAGAGGGAGGGGGGAGCTCCTACGAGCAGTACTTC	TRBV4-3	TRBJ2-7	NA	NA
CASIALAGSPYEQYF	TGTGCCAGCATCGCACTAGCGGGAAGTCCCTACGAGCAGTACTTC	TRBV6-6	TRBJ2-7	NA	TRBD2
CASSGRLSAGGSYNEQFF	TGTGCCAGCAGTGGCCGATTGTCAGCGGGAGGATCCTACAATGAGCAGTTCTTC	TRBV6-4	TRBJ2-1	few	TRBD2
CASSFLPGQGGETQYF	TGTGCCAGCAGCTTTTTACCGGGACAGGGTGGGGAGACCCAGTACTTC	TRBV7-8	TRBJ2-5	NA	TRBD1
CASRNQGSHGYTF	TGTGCCAGTAGAAATCAGGGATCGCATGGCTACACCTTC	TRBV19	TRBJ1-2	NA	NA
CASSLVQGSLTGELFF	TGTGCCAGCAGCTTAGTACAGGGGTCCCTCACCGGGGAGCTGTTTTTT	TRBV7-2	TRBJ2-2	once	TRBD1
CASSRTSGSINEQFF	TGTGCCAGCAGCCGGACTAGCGGGAGTATAAATGAGCAGTTCTTC	TRBV5-4	TRBJ2-1	NA	TRBD2
CASSQALQGLNYGYTF	TGCGCCAGCAGCCAAGCTCTTCAGGGACTTAACTATGGCTACACCTTC	TRBV4-3	TRBJ1-2	once	NA
CASSSTSTGTGRGELFF	TGTGCCAGCAGCTCAACCTCGACCGGGACAGGGAGAGGGGAGCTGTTTTTT	TRBV5-6	TRBJ2-2	NA	TRBD1
CAWSPGQGLTRTQYF	TGTGCCTGGAGTCCCGGACAGGGACTGACAAGGACCCAGTACTTC	TRBV30	TRBJ2-5	NA	TRBD1
CSVEEYRIRITPPNYGYTF	TGCAGCGTTGAAGAATACAGAATCAGAATCACCCCGCCTAACTATGGCTACACCTTC	TRBV29-1	TRBJ1-2	NA	NA
CASSAYTSGYTF	TGTGCCAGCAGTGCATATACAAGTGGCTACACCTTC	TRBV28	TRBJ1-2	NA	NA
CASSFDRDRSYEQYF	TGTGCCAGCAGCTTCGACCGGGACAGGTCCTACGAGCAGTACTTC	TRBV7-2	TRBJ2-7	few	TRBD1
CASRKSLAAGDEQFF	TGTGCCAGCAGAAAATCACTAGCGGCCGGGGATGAGCAGTTCTTC	TRBV28	TRBJ2-1	NA	TRBD2
CASSSPSGDGYTF	TGTGCCAGCAGTTCCCCGTCCGGGGATGGCTACACCTTC	TRBV28	TRBJ1-2	NA	NA
CSAEAKNIQYF	TGCAGTGCAGAGGCCAAAAACATTCAGTACTTC	TRBV20-1	TRBJ2-4	NA	NA
CASSQGIAYGYTF	TGTGCCAGCAGTCAGGGGATCGCCTATGGCTACACCTTC	TRBV28	TRBJ1-2	once	NA
CASSLSTGSLKAFF	TGTGCCAGCAGTTTATCCACAGGATCACTGAAAGCTTTCTTT	TRBV27	TRBJ1-1	NA	NA
CASSLGLAGSYNEQFF	TGTGCCAGCAGCTTAGGGCTAGCGGGTTCCTACAATGAGCAGTTCTTC	TRBV7-3	TRBJ2-1	NA	TRBD2
CASSLRTRDRAPDEKLFF	TGCGCCAGCAGCCTCCGAACCCGAGACAGGGCCCCAGATGAAAAACTGTTTTTT	TRBV4-1	TRBJ1-4	NA	TRBD1
CASSTDRAVNYGYTF	TGTGCCAGTAGTACTGACAGGGCCGTTAACTATGGCTACACCTTC	TRBV19	TRBJ1-2	NA	TRBD1
CASSVGGSGSYNEQFF	TGTGCCAGCAGCGTTGGGGGTAGCGGCTCCTACAATGAGCAGTTCTTC	TRBV9	TRBJ2-1	NA	NA
CASSQDLDRSSYGYTF	TGCGCCAGCAGCCAAGATCTGGACAGGTCTAGCTATGGCTACACCTTC	TRBV4-1	TRBJ1-2	NA	TRBD1
CASFTDRHSNYGYTF	TGTGCCAGCTTCACAGATAGGCACTCCAACTATGGCTACACCTTC	TRBV28	TRBJ1-2	NA	NA